The text below deals with one T cell receptor beta chain. This sequence is one base from a far larger clone and is likely a read error. Other nucleotide sequences from this sample produce the same CDR3. This sample was taken from a study of shared clonotypes between healthy human individuals. Measured with immunoSEQ multiplex PCR; TCRdb has only the in-frame clones, and not every one. The repertoire includes roughly 1,000,000 clones, approximately 80% of them detected once, and approximately 0.52% sits in the top ten. The CDR3 loop spans 14 amino acids. CDR1 and CDR2 from the germline V gene are SGHRS and YFSETQ. V lost 0 bases and J 0 bases, leaving 6 bases between the germline ends.

The chain has TRBV5-1 and TRBJ1-1; D uncertain. The receptor was derived from a man younger than 35 in good health. Some clones in this sample may be carry-over from other donors' samples. Sequencing used memory CD4+ T cells from PBMCs. Subset of the sample: CD45RA-negative fraction. Here the CDR3 DNA reads TGCGCCAGCAGCTTGGGTGGGCTGAACACTGAAGCTTTCTTT. Protein sequence: CASSLGGLNTEAFF.